This T cell receptor (beta chain) was sequenced during a study of blood T cell repertoires in COVID-19. TCRdb keeps only in-frame clones here, not all; method: immunoSEQ multiplex PCR. In the table there are roughly 220,000 clones, 75% to 90% of which are singletons. This clone occurred once. Germline assignment: CDR1 SEHNR and CDR2 FQNEAQ (reference sequence). The length of the CDR3 is 15 residues. Trimming removed 5 bases from V and 3 bases from J, with 16 bases in between. Sequenced input: PBMCs or T cells enriched from blood (not recorded which). The V and J genes are TRBV7-9 and TRBJ2-5, with a tentative D call TRBD2 (6 bases). This clonotype was obtained from a woman aged 18-29 years in a cohort exposed to, infected with or recovered from COVID-19 (not recorded which). The CDR3 nucleotides are TGTGCCAGCAGCGGCCTTGCGGGGATTAAAGAGACCCAGTACTTC. This translates into CASSGLAGIKETQYF.